These T cell receptor beta chains were read from a single sample in a study of blood T cell repertoires in COVID-19. The method was immunoSEQ multiplex PCR; TCRdb's version includes in-frame clones alone and lacks a portion of them. The sample contains over 150,000 clones, approximately 80% of which appear only once. Specimen: peripheral blood. All receptors come from a woman aged 80 or older with COVID-19, enrolled during active disease. The CDR3 runs from the conserved cysteine through the conserved F or W. A D gene is named only where the DNA matches it firmly. Rows may omit the clone size; those that give it use once, few, many or a size class.

J gene	clone size	V gene	D gene	CDR3 protein	CDR3 DNA
TRBJ2-7	NA	TRBV5-1	TRBD1	CASSRDRPTYEQYF	TGCGCCAGCAGCCGGGACAGGCCTACCTACGAGCAGTACTTC
TRBJ1-5	once	TRBV20-1	NA	CSASALSNQPQHF	TGCAGTGCTAGTGCTCTTAGCAATCAGCCCCAGCATTTT
TRBJ2-2	NA	TRBV4-1	TRBD2	CASSPGILARKTGELFF	TGCGCCAGCAGCCCAGGAATACTAGCGAGGAAGACCGGGGAGCTGTTTTTT
TRBJ2-2	NA	TRBV10-3	TRBD1	CATMTGVPGELFF	TGTGCCACCATGACAGGGGTCCCCGGGGAGCTGTTTTTT
TRBJ2-7	once	TRBV5-4	TRBD2	CASSALAGVDEQYF	TGTGCCAGCAGCGCACTAGCGGGAGTGGACGAGCAGTACTTC
TRBJ2-7	NA	TRBV19	TRBD2	CASSRTSSQSYEQYF	TGTGCCAGTAGTAGGACTAGCAGCCAATCCTACGAGCAGTACTTC
TRBJ2-7	NA	TRBV15	TRBD1	CATSRAGQGTYEQYF	TGTGCCACCAGCAGAGCGGGACAGGGGACCTACGAGCAGTACTTC
TRBJ1-2	NA	TRBV2	NA	CASSPTGTHGYTF	TGTGCCAGCAGCCCCACAGGGACCCATGGCTACACCTTC
TRBJ1-2	NA	TRBV5-4	TRBD1	CASSLDPTGGAYGYTF	TGTGCCAGCAGCTTGGATCCAACAGGGGGCGCCTATGGCTACACCTTC
TRBJ1-2	NA	TRBV6-5	NA	CASSYVPQGGYTF	TGTGCCAGCAGTTATGTTCCCCAGGGGGGCTACACCTTC
TRBJ1-2	NA	TRBV19	TRBD1	CASTGQGRYTF	TGTGCCAGTACCGGACAGGGGCGCTACACCTTC
TRBJ2-7	many	TRBV27	TRBD2	CASSLMGLAGEQYF	TGTGCCAGCAGTTTAATGGGACTAGCGGGAGAGCAGTACTTC
TRBJ2-3	NA	TRBV11-2	TRBD1	CASSAHRGLGSDTQYF	TGTGCCAGCAGCGCCCACAGGGGGCTGGGATCAGATACGCAGTATTTT
TRBJ2-6	NA	TRBV27	TRBD1	CASSFKVGTGFSGANVLTF	TGTGCCAGCAGTTTTAAGGTCGGGACAGGGTTTTCTGGGGCCAACGTCCTGACTTTC
TRBJ2-1	NA	TRBV2	TRBD2	CASSVPPGGSSYNEQFF	TGTGCCAGCAGTGTCCCCCCTGGCGGGAGTTCCTACAATGAGCAGTTCTTC
TRBJ2-1	NA	TRBV21-1	NA	CASSKEVASGGWYNEQFF	TGTGCCAGCAGCAAAGAAGTGGCTAGCGGGGGGTGGTACAATGAGCAGTTCTTC
TRBJ2-1	NA	TRBV5-4	NA	CASSLVGPYNEQFF	TGTGCCAGCAGCTTGGTGGGGCCCTACAATGAGCAGTTCTTC
TRBJ1-4	NA	TRBV28	NA	CASSQNIATNEKLFF	TGTGCCAGCAGTCAAAACATAGCCACTAATGAAAAACTGTTTTTT
TRBJ1-4	NA	TRBV6-5	TRBD1	CASRADRGPNEKLFF	TGTGCCAGCAGAGCCGACAGGGGCCCTAATGAAAAACTGTTTTTT
TRBJ2-1	NA	TRBV27	NA	CASSRLEDYTYNEQFF	TGTGCCAGCAGCCGCCTAGAGGACTACACCTACAATGAGCAGTTCTTC
TRBJ2-7	NA	TRBV7-9	TRBD1	CASSLDPGQGSYEQYF	TGTGCCAGCAGCTTAGACCCGGGACAGGGTTCCTACGAGCAGTACTTC
TRBJ2-2	NA	TRBV18	NA	CASSPLAGEAGELFF	TGTGCCAGCTCACCACTAGCAGGGGAAGCCGGGGAGCTGTTTTTT
TRBJ1-1	NA	TRBV29-1	NA	CSVEKSMNTEAFF	TGCAGCGTTGAAAAGTCTATGAACACTGAAGCTTTCTTT
TRBJ2-7	NA	TRBV28	TRBD1	CASSALQGGTEQYF	TGTGCCAGCAGTGCCCTACAGGGGGGAACGGAGCAGTACTTC
TRBJ1-3	many	TRBV7-9	NA	CASSLTGTGRGTGNTIYF	TGTGCCAGCAGCCTAACGGGGACTGGGAGAGGCACTGGAAACACCATATATTTT
TRBJ2-2	many	TRBV19	NA	CASRPGYTGELFF	TGTGCCAGTAGGCCAGGGTACACCGGGGAGCTGTTTTTT
TRBJ2-5	NA	TRBV30	NA	CAWSVGVETQYF	TGTGCCTGGAGTGTAGGGGTAGAGACCCAGTACTTC
TRBJ1-3	NA	TRBV7-2	TRBD1	CASSANRGGNTIYF	TGTGCCAGCAGCGCCAACAGGGGTGGAAACACCATATATTTT
TRBJ1-2	NA	TRBV29-1	TRBD1	CSAAGGEDYGYTF	TGCAGCGCCGCAGGGGGCGAGGACTATGGCTACACCTTC
TRBJ2-5	once	TRBV29-1	TRBD2	CSVERGETQYF	TGCAGCGTTGAGCGGGGGGAGACCCAGTACTTC